What follows are 28 T cell receptor beta chains derived from one specimen sequenced in a study of OX40 agonist ivuxolimab in advanced cancers. Generated by immunoSEQ multiplex PCR, the TCRdb table keeps only in-frame clones and is missing some. The table lists approximately 160,000 clones, around 94% of them singletons, with around 0.33% in the top ten. The sample in question was CD4+ or CD8+ T cells sorted from blood, obtained in a trial of the OX40 agonist ivuxolimab. The origin of the receptors is an adult with an advanced solid tumor such as melanoma, head and neck, liver or kidney cancer.

The gene calls are TRBV5-1 and TRBJ1-2, with a tentative D call TRBD1 (5 bases). V was trimmed by 4 bases and J by 8 bases, leaving 18 bases between them. Germline CDR1 SGHRS, CDR2 YFSETQ. There are 14 residues in the CDR3. Written as DNA, the CDR3 is TGCGCCAGCAGCCCGACCCCAGGGCCCGGCGGCTACACCTTC. Translation: CASSPTPGPGGYTF.

The chain joins TRBV6-4 to TRBJ2-5, with D perhaps matching TRBD1 (6 bases). The CDR3 contains 14 residues. Looked up from germline, CDR1 is MRHNA and CDR2 is SNTAGT. V was cut by 5 bases and J by 1 base, with 11 bases left in between. CDR3 sequence reads: CASSSDRTQETQYF. CDR3 nucleotides: TGTGCCAGCAGTTCCGACAGGACCCAAGAGACCCAGTACTTC.

J is TRBJ1-3 and V is TRBV6-5; D gene unclear. This CDR3 has 14 amino acids. The V end lost 0 bases, the J end lost 3 bases, and 6 bases lay between the germline ends. Germline-derived CDR1 and CDR2 are MNHEY and SVGAGI. The CDR3 is CASSYSRDGNTIYF. For the CDR3, the DNA is TGTGCCAGCAGTTACTCCCGAGATGGAAACACCATATATTTT.

V gene TRBV30 combines with J gene TRBJ2-2, with TRBD1 matching 8 bases. Germline values: CDR1 GTSNPN, CDR2 SVGIG (reference sequence). J lost 4 bases, V lost 1 base, and 5 bases had no gene match. The CDR3 runs 15 residues. The CDR3 DNA reads TGTGCCTGGAGTGCGGGACAGGCGATCACCGGGGAGCTGTTTTTT. Amino acids: CAWSAGQAITGELFF.

The chain employs TRBV7-2 and TRBJ1-3; no clear D. This CDR3 has 12 residues. Trimming cost V 5 bases and J 7 bases, with 9 bases left between them. CDR1 and CDR2 from the germline V gene are SGHTA and FQGNSA. In DNA form, the CDR3 reads TGTGCCAGCAGCCTCTTTGGGAACACCATATATTTT. Translating it yields CASSLFGNTIYF.

The chain uses TRBV7-9 and TRBJ2-3; D not certain. V lost 5 bases and J lost 2, with 11 bases in between. The CDR3 is 14 amino acids. Germline V gene sequence: CDR1 SEHNR, CDR2 FQNEAQ (reference sequence). Here the CDR3 reads CASSPRSITDTQYF. The CDR3 DNA follows: TGTGCCAGCAGCCCCCGCTCGATCACAGATACGCAGTATTTT.

As regards this clone: The same CDR3 also results from other DNA sequences found in this sample. The J gene is TRBJ2-1, the V gene TRBV9; 8 nucleotides agree with TRBD2. CDR3 length equals 15 residues. CDR1 SGDLS and CDR2 YYNGEE come from the germline V gene. Trimming took 1 base from V and 0 from J; bases not matched to a gene: 0. The CDR3 nucleotides are TGTGCCAGCAGCGTAAGCGGGAGCTCCTACAATGAGCAGTTCTTC. The encoded protein is CASSVSGSSYNEQFF.

The V call is TRBV4-3, the J call TRBJ2-5, with D perhaps TRBD2 (5 bases). Trimming removed 1 base from V and 1 base from J, with 13 bases in between. The CDR3 has 16 residues. Germline V gives CDR1 LGHNA, CDR2 YSLEER. In DNA, the CDR3 is TGCGCCAGCAGCCAAGGATCAGCGGACGGCCAAGAGACCCAGTACTTC. Residues: CASSQGSADGQETQYF.

The V gene is TRBV5-1, the J gene TRBJ1-2; TRBD1 aligns across 7 bases. Germline V CDR1 and CDR2: SGHRS, YFSETQ. V trimming: 4 bases; J trimming: 2 bases; junction bases outside the gene matches: 8. The CDR3 runs to 15 residues. The CDR3, as DNA: TGCGCCAGCAGCATCGGGACAGAGATGAACTATGGCTACACCTTC. Amino acids: CASSIGTEMNYGYTF.

This chain links TRBV5-1 with TRBJ2-4; D is uncertain. The CDR3 extends over 14 amino acids. Trimming removed 0 bases at V and 0 bases at J, with 4 bases between. Germline CDR1 SGHRS, CDR2 YFSETQ. CDR3: CASSLEIAKNIQYF. Written as DNA, the CDR3 is TGCGCCAGCAGCTTGGAAATAGCCAAAAACATTCAGTACTTC.

The CDR3 sequence is CASSFKLAEQFF. DNA of the CDR3: TGTGCCAGCAGCTTTAAATTAGCTGAGCAGTTCTTC. The chain employs TRBV7-8 and TRBJ2-1; D gene unclear. Trimming took 3 bases from V and 9 from J, leaving 9 bases between them. In germline, CDR1 is SGHVS, CDR2 FQNEAQ. This CDR3 has 12 residues.

This clone was detected once. The CDR3 spells CASSLALGDSGNTIYF. Written as DNA, the CDR3 is TGCGCCAGCAGCCTTGCCCTGGGAGACTCTGGAAACACCATATATTTT. The chain employs TRBV5-1 and TRBJ1-3; D remains ambiguous. The germline V and J ends were trimmed by 4 bases and 0 bases, with 14 bases remaining between them. Germline loops: CDR1 SGHRS, CDR2 YFSETQ. The CDR3 covers 16 residues.

This clone appeared a few times. This rearrangement joins TRBV9 to TRBJ1-6; D possibly corresponds to TRBD1 (5 bases). The length of the CDR3 is 16 residues. The germline CDR1 and CDR2 sequences are SGDLS and YYNGEE. V was trimmed by 0 bases and J by 8 bases, leaving 15 bases between them. The CDR3 region is CASSVAGYSGDSPLHF. CDR3 sequence (DNA): TGTGCCAGCAGCGTAGCAGGGTATTCAGGAGATTCACCCCTCCACTTT.

This chain links TRBV5-1 with TRBJ1-4; maybe TRBD1 (6 bases). V dropped 0 bases and J dropped 7 bases, with 10 bases sitting between them. Looked up from germline, CDR1 is SGHRS and CDR2 is YFSETQ. The CDR3 length is 14 residues. The DNA for the CDR3 is TGCGCCAGCAGCTTGGACAGGGATGGTGAAAAACTGTTTTTT. Its translation is CASSLDRDGEKLFF. Drawing the rest from reference TRBV5-1 and TRBJ1-4, the complete variable domain is KAGVTQTPRYLIKTRGQQVTLSCSPISGHRSVSWYQQTPGQGLQFLFEYFSETQRNKGNFPGRFSGRQFSNSRSEMNVSTLELGDSALYLCASSLDRDGEKLFFGSGTQLSVL.

The gene calls are TRBV30 and TRBJ1-2, with D hard to call. The CDR3 is 12 amino acids. Germline lookup yields CDR1 GTSNPN and CDR2 SVGIG (reference sequence). Trimming stripped 3 bases from V and 4 bases from J, with 9 bases between. The CDR3 is CAWRGSLYGYTF. DNA of the CDR3: TGTGCCTGGAGAGGATCGCTCTATGGCTACACCTTC.

This sequence joins TRBV9 and TRBJ2-2; D remains ambiguous. V shed 7 bases and J shed 6 bases, with 13 bases lying between them. Germline assignment: CDR1 SGDLS and CDR2 YYNGEE. The CDR3 is 13 residues long. CDR3 DNA sequence: TGTGCCAGCCTAAGAGAGACATCCGGGGAGCTGTTTTTT. This sequence encodes CASLRETSGELFF.

This chain links TRBV6-5 with TRBJ2-7; D remains ambiguous. This CDR3 is 13 amino acids long. Deletions cut 0 bases from V and 9 bases from J, with 12 bases between. Germline CDR1 and CDR2: MNHEY and SVGAGI. In nucleotides, the CDR3 is TGTGCCAGCAGTTACTCGATAACAACGGCGCAGTACTTC. Amino acids: CASSYSITTAQYF.

This chain joins TRBV6-1 and TRBJ2-1, with 10 bases identical to TRBD1. This CDR3 comprises 15 residues. CDR1 and CDR2 (germline): MNHNS, SASEGT. With V trimmed by 6 bases and J by 4 bases, 6 bases remained unmatched. The chain's CDR3 is CASSSGTGVYNEQFF. The CDR3 coding sequence is TGTGCCAGCAGCTCCGGGACAGGGGTATACAATGAGCAGTTCTTC.

The chain recombines TRBV5-8 with TRBJ2-1; D gene uncertain. V was pared by 0 bases and J by 0 bases, with 7 bases between. In germline, CDR1 is SGHTS, CDR2 YDEGEE. CDR3 length: 15 amino acids. CDR3 in DNA: TGTGCCAGCAGCTTGGTTGGGCACTCCTACAATGAGCAGTTCTTC. Translation gives CASSLVGHSYNEQFF. The variable domain in full, completed from reference TRBV5-8 and TRBJ2-1, reads EAGVTQSPTHLIKTRGQQATLRCSPISGHTSVYWYQQALGLGLQFLLWYDEGEERNRGNFPPRFSGRQFPNYSSELNVNALELEDSALYLCASSLVGHSYNEQFFGPGTRLTVL.

CDR3 in amino acids: CASSLLASYEQYF. Here the CDR3 DNA reads TGCGCCAGCAGCTTGCTGGCTTCCTACGAGCAGTACTTC. This chain uses TRBV5-1 with TRBJ2-7; no definite D call. Germline V gives CDR1 SGHRS, CDR2 YFSETQ. Trimming removed 1 base at V and 1 base at J, with 6 bases between. The CDR3 runs to 13 residues.

The gene calls are TRBV7-9 and TRBJ2-7, with 10 bases lining up with TRBD2. This CDR3 has 16 amino acids. Germline V gene lookup returns CDR1 SEHNR and CDR2 FQNEAQ (reference sequence). Unmatched junction bases numbered 7, after V lost 3 bases and J lost 2 bases. The CDR3 region has the DNA TGTGCCAGCAGCTTGGGGGGTGGACTAGCGGCCTACGAGCAGTACTTC. This codes for CASSLGGGLAAYEQYF.

This chain connects TRBV25-1 to TRBJ2-3, with TRBD1 identical over 9 bases. With V trimmed by 5 bases and J by 2 bases, 11 bases remained unmatched. This CDR3 contains 17 residues. CDR1 is MGHDK and CDR2 is SYGVNS in the germline V gene. The chain's CDR3 is CASSPVGTGTLTDTQYF. The CDR3 nucleotides read TGTGCCAGCAGTCCCGTGGGGACAGGGACGCTCACAGATACGCAGTATTTT.

The chain recombines TRBV9 with TRBJ2-7; 7 positions match TRBD1. Trimming cost V 4 bases and J 4 bases; bases outside gene matches: 14. The CDR3 consists of 16 residues. Germline V gene sequence: CDR1 SGDLS, CDR2 YYNGEE. CDR3 in DNA: TGTGCCAGCAGCCCGTTTATCGGGACAGAACTTTACGAGCAGTACTTC. It is translated as CASSPFIGTELYEQYF.

The V gene is TRBV2, the J gene TRBJ2-7; TRBD1 agrees at 9 bases. Germline assignment: CDR1 SNHLY and CDR2 FYNNEI. Unmatched junction bases numbered 3, after V lost 5 bases and J lost 1 base. This CDR3 contains 14 residues. The CDR3 reads CASSWTGDSYEQYF. CDR3 sequence (DNA): TGTGCCAGCAGTTGGACAGGGGATTCCTACGAGCAGTACTTC.

This clone is a singleton in its sample. The chain combines TRBV28 with TRBJ2-7, with 13 bases lining up with TRBD2. CDR1 and CDR2 from the germline V gene are MDHEN and SYDVKM. V was pared by 1 base and J by 3 bases, with 6 bases of the junction left unmatched. The CDR3 runs to 17 residues. CDR3 DNA: TGTGCCAGCAGTTTATCCCAAGGGACTAGCGGGGACTACGAGCAGTACTTC. Amino acid sequence: CASSLSQGTSGDYEQYF.

A note on this clone: The same CDR3 arises from other DNA sequences in this sample as well. The CDR3 DNA reads as TGTGCCTGGTCCGCGGGGGATACGCAGTATTTT. Amino acid sequence: CAWSAGDTQYF. The chain combines TRBV30 with TRBJ2-3; the D gene is possibly TRBD2 (6 bases). Germline CDR1 and CDR2: GTSNPN and SVGIG (reference sequence). The V end was cut by 5 bases, the J end by 6 bases, with 9 bases between. The CDR3 runs 11 residues.

This chain joins TRBV28 and TRBJ2-4, with 9 bases matching TRBD2. CDR1 MDHEN and CDR2 SYDVKM come from the germline V gene. There are 17 residues in the CDR3. Losses at the gene ends were 3 bases for V and 1 base for J; bases not matched to a gene: 7. DNA for the CDR3: TGTGCCAGCAGTTTTCCCCTGCGGGGGGGGGCCAAAAACATTCAGTACTTC. This gives the protein CASSFPLRGGAKNIQYF.

The sample holds one count of this clone. The J gene is TRBJ1-3, the V gene TRBV5-1; D is unresolved. Germline CDR1 is SGHRS and CDR2 is YFSETQ. This CDR3 comprises 14 residues. V lost 3 bases to trimming and J lost 4 bases, with 11 bases between them. CDR3 loop: CASSSGPEGNTIYF. As DNA, the CDR3 is TGCGCCAGCAGCTCCGGCCCTGAGGGAAACACCATATATTTT.